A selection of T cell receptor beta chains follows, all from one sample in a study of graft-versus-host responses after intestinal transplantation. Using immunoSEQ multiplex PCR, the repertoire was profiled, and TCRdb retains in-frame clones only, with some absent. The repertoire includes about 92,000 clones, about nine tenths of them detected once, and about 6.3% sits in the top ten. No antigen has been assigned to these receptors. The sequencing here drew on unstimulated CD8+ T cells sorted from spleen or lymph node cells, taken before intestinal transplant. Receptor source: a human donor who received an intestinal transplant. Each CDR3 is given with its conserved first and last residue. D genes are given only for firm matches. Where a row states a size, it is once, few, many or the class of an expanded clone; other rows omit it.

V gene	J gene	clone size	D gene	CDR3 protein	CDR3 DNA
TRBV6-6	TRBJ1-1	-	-	CASSSSRWLDTEAFF	TGTGCCAGCAGCTCGTCTCGGTGGCTGGACACTGAAGCTTTCTTT
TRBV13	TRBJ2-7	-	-	CASSSQTSYEQYF	TGTGCCAGCAGCTCGCAGACTAGCTACGAGCAGTACTTC
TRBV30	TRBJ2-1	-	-	CAWGPDDGGYNEQFF	TGTGCCTGGGGCCCTGACGATGGGGGTTACAATGAGCAGTTCTTC
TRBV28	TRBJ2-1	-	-	CASSPRVGGSYNEQFF	TGTGCCAGCAGTCCCCGGGTAGGGGGCTCCTACAATGAGCAGTTCTTC
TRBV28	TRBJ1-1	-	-	CASRPTGRVLNTEAFF	TGTGCCAGCAGGCCAACAGGGAGGGTTTTGAACACTGAAGCTTTCTTT
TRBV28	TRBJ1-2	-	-	CASSFGRRYPSNYGYTF	TGTGCCAGCAGTTTCGGCAGGAGATATCCCTCTAACTATGGCTACACCTTC
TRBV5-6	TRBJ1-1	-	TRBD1	CASRTGENTEAFF	TGTGCCAGCAGAACAGGGGAGAACACTGAAGCTTTCTTT
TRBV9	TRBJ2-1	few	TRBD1	CASSVAGGNEQFF	TGTGCCAGCAGCGTAGCAGGGGGCAATGAGCAGTTCTTC
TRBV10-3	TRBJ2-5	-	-	CAISEMSSETQYF	TGTGCCATCAGTGAGATGAGTTCGGAGACCCAGTACTTC
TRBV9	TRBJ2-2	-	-	CASSLSRTANTGELFF	TGTGCCAGCAGCCTTAGTAGGACAGCGAACACCGGGGAGCTGTTTTTT
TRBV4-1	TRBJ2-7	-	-	CASSQDRDTTYEQYF	TGCGCCAGCAGCCAAGACCGGGACACAACCTACGAGCAGTACTTC
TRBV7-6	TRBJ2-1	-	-	CASSLADPAGNEQFF	TGTGCCAGCAGCTTAGCGGATCCCGCTGGCAATGAGCAGTTCTTC
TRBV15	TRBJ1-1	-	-	CATSRSDLNTEAFF	TGTGCCACCAGCAGGTCGGATTTGAACACTGAAGCTTTCTTT
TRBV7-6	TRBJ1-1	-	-	CASSLGGLNTEAFF	TGTGCCAGCAGCTTAGGAGGGTTAAACACTGAAGCTTTCTTT
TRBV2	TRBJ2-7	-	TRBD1	CASSPGQLYEQYF	TGTGCCAGCAGCCCGGGACAGCTCTACGAGCAGTACTTC
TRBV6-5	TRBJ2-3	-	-	CASSYSQGADTQYF	TGTGCCAGCAGTTACTCACAGGGTGCAGATACGCAGTATTTT
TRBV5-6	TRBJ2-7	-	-	CASSPGTGSFEQYF	TGTGCCAGCAGCCCCGGAACAGGATCATTCGAGCAGTACTTC
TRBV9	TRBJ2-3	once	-	CASSNSGVEADTQYF	TGTGCCAGCAGCAACTCGGGGGTGGAGGCAGATACGCAGTATTTT